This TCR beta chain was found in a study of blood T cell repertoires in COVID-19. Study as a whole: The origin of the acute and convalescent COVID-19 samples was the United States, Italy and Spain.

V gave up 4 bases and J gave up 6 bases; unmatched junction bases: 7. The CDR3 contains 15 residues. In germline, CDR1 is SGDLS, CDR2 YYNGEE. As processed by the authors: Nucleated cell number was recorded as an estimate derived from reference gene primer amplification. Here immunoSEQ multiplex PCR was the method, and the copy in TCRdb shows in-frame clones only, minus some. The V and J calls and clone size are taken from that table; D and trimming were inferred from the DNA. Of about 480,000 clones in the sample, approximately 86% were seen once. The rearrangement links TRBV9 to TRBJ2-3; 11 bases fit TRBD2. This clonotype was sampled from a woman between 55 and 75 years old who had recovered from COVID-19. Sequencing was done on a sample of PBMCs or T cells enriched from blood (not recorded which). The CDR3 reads CASSPGTSGSDTQYF. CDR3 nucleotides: TGTGCCAGCAGCCCCGGGACTAGCGGATCGGATACGCAGTATTTT.